This paragraph covers one TCR beta chain sequence. Antigen unknown. This sample is drawn from a study of T-cell memory formation after mild COVID-19. Findings and limits, study-wide: There were some responding clones in pre-infection memory, which suggested that cross-reactive memory had joined.

One entry per CDR3 protein results from TCRdb running MiXCR on the 5' RACE reads. The table shows 150,000 to 200,000 distinct CDR3 sequences, with over 20% occurring only once. Trimming removed 4 bases at V and 0 bases at J, with 16 bases between. Germline V gene sequence: CDR1 MNHEY, CDR2 SVGAGI. The CDR3 sequence is 16 residues long. The receptor was isolated from an adult woman who had mild COVID-19 (a few samples of this study predate the infection). Cell type and time point are not known. The V gene is TRBV6-5, the J gene TRBJ2-7, with D maybe TRBD2 (5 bases). Source material: PBMCs or a T cell subset sorted from them (not recorded which). The CDR3 coding sequence is TGTGCCAGCAGTTCCCTGAGAACGGGGAGCTCCTACGAGCAGTACTTC. Its translation is CASSSLRTGSSYEQYF.